This TCR beta chain was recovered during a study of blood T cell repertoires in COVID-19. Study-wide background: The United States, Italy and Spain provided the acute and convalescent COVID-19 samples. Nucleic acid was either cDNA or gDNA, and it came from T cells, B-cell-depleted T cells, or PBMCs.

Source study methods: Quantification of nucleated cells was approximated via reference gene primer amplification. Only in-frame clones appear in the TCRdb table, and some are missing; sequencing was by immunoSEQ multiplex PCR. The D gene and trimming were derived from the DNA, and the V and J assignments and clone size from that table. This table holds some 83,000 clones, 84% found once. The CDR3 is made up of 14 amino acids. V was clipped by 11 bases and J by 6 bases, with 22 bases between them. Per germline, CDR1 SEHNR and CDR2 FQNEAQ (reference sequence). In its sample, this clone was seen a few times.

This TCR was recovered from a man aged 45-60 years with acute or convalescent COVID-19. The sequenced sample was peripheral blood. The V call is TRBV7-9, the J call TRBJ2-5; weak D call: TRBD1 (5 bases). This CDR3 is CAVRPDNIGKTQYF. In DNA, the CDR3 is TGTGCCGTTAGACCGGACAATATTGGAAAGACCCAGTACTTC.